The rows below give T cell receptor beta chains drawn from one sample of a study of blood T cell repertoires in COVID-19. The protocol was immunoSEQ multiplex PCR, while the TCRdb copy is restricted to in-frame clones and leaves out a portion. This sample has approximately 190,000 clones, with around 83% found just once. The material sequenced was PBMCs or T cells enriched from blood (not recorded which). The receptors derive from a woman aged 40 to 50 in a cohort exposed to, infected with or recovered from COVID-19 (not recorded which). Both conserved end residues are part of each CDR3. The D gene is left open where the match is weak.

j_call v_call d_call cdr3_aa
TRBJ2-3 TRBV30 NA CAWSVSGSTDTQYF
TRBJ1-2 TRBV4-3 NA CASSQVGTGDYGYTF
TRBJ1-1 TRBV6-2/TRBV6-3 NA CASSYSRVGTEAFF
TRBJ1-2 TRBV4-3 NA CASSQDQGLGGYTF
TRBJ1-1 TRBV19 TRBD1 CASSTGQGNTEAFF
TRBJ2-7 TRBV7-2 TRBD1 CASSFRGQGTSYEQYF
TRBJ2-7 TRBV7-9 NA CASSLGGGSYEQYF
TRBJ2-1 TRBV10-2 TRBD2 CASSESVGTSGAPAYRQFF
TRBJ2-7 TRBV6-2/TRBV6-3 NA CASSFTGSEQYF
TRBJ2-7 TRBV11-2 TRBD1 CASSWGGGQGPYEQYF
TRBJ2-3 TRBV9 TRBD2 CASSPTGTRTDTQYF
TRBJ1-2 TRBV10-3 TRBD1 CAIGGTGGDYGYTF
TRBJ2-1 TRBV10-2 TRBD2 CASSDSSGRVPYNEQFF
TRBJ1-5 TRBV2 NA CASSEGGYSNQPQHF
TRBJ1-1 TRBV14 TRBD1 CAISTGLNTEAFF
TRBJ2-7 TRBV7-8 NA CASSPLVASSYEQYF
TRBJ2-5 TRBV13 TRBD2 CASSRITSGGPPRETQYF
TRBJ2-7 TRBV4-1 TRBD1 CASSQDRALQGSYEQYF
TRBJ1-1 TRBV10-3 TRBD1 CAISSDRGRAFF
TRBJ2-1 TRBV7-8 TRBD2 CASSPRAGANYNEQFF